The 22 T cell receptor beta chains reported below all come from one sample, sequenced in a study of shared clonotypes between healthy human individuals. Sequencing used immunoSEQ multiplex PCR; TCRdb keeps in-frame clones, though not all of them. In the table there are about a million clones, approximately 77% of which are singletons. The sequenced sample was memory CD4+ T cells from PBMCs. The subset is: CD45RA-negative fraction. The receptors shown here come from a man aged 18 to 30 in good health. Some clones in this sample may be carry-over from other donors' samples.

The CDR3 is CASSGNRGDQPQHF. CDR3 DNA: TGTGCCAGCAGCGGTAACAGGGGCGATCAGCCCCAGCATTTT. The chain joins TRBV5-6 to TRBJ1-5, with TRBD1 matching over 7 bases. Germline values: CDR1 SGHDT, CDR2 YYEEEE. The CDR3 length is 14 residues. J gave up 5 bases and V 4 bases, and 6 bases lay outside the gene matches.

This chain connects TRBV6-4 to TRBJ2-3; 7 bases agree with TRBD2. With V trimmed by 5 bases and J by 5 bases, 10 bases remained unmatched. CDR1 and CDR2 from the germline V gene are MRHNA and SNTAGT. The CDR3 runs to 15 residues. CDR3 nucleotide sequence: TGTGCCAGCAGTTCGGGCGCGGGAGACGAAGATACGCAGTATTTT. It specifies CASSSGAGDEDTQYF.

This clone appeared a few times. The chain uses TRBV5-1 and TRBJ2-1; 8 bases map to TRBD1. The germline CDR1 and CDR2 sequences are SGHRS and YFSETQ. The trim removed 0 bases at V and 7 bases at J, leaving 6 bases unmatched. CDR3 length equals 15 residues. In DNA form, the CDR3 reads TGCGCCAGCAGCTTGGTGCAGGGGGCAGGAAATGAGCAGTTCTTC. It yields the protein CASSLVQGAGNEQFF.

In nucleotides, the CDR3 is TGCGCCAGCGGGAGTCCCGGACAGAACACCGGGGAGCTGTTTTTT. Protein product: CASGSPGQNTGELFF. J is TRBJ2-2 and V is TRBV5-1; D tentatively fits TRBD1 or TRBD2 (5 bases each). This CDR3 contains 15 residues. V lost 7 bases to trimming and J lost 1 base, with 14 bases between them. The germline V gene has CDR1 SGHRS and CDR2 YFSETQ. Variable domain in full (rest from reference TRBV5-1 and TRBJ2-2): KAGVTQTPRYLIKTRGQQVTLSCSPISGHRSVSWYQQTPGQGLQFLFEYFSETQRNKGNFPGRFSGRQFSNSRSEMNVSTLELGDSALYLCASGSPGQNTGELFFGEGSRLTVL.

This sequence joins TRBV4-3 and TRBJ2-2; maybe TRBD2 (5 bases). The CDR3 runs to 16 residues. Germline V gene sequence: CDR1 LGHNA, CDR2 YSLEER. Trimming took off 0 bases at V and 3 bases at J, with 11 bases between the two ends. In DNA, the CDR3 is TGCGCCAGCAGCCAAGACCTAGCCCCCTACACCGGGGAGCTGTTTTTT. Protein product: CASSQDLAPYTGELFF.

The DNA of the CDR3 is TGTGCCATCAGTGAGACATTGCAGGGTTTTGAAAAACTGTTTTTT. This translates into CAISETLQGFEKLFF. The chain uses TRBV10-3 and TRBJ1-4; possibly TRBD1 for D (5 bases). Trimming pared 2 bases from V and 7 bases from J, leaving 14 bases between. There are 15 residues in the CDR3. Germline CDR1 and CDR2: ENHRY and SYGVKD.

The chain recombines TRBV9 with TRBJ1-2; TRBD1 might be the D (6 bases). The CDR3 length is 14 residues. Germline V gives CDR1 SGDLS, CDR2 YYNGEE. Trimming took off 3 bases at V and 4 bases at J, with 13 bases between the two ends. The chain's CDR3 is CASSAPQGLYGYTF. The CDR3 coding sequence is TGTGCCAGCAGCGCGCCGCAGGGGCTCTATGGCTACACCTTC.

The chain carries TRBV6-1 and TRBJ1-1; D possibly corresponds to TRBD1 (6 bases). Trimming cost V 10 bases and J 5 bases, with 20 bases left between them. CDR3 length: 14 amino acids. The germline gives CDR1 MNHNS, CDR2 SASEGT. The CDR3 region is CATRQVPLGTEAFF. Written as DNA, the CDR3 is TGTGCCACCCGACAGGTCCCGTTGGGGACTGAAGCTTTCTTT.

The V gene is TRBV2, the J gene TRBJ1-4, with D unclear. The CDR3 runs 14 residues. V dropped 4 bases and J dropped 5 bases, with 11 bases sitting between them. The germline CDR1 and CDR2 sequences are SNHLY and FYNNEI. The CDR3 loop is CASSVQGGNEKLFF. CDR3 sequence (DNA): TGTGCCAGCAGTGTGCAAGGAGGGAATGAAAAACTGTTTTTT. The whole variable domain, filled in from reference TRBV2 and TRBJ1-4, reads EPEVTQTPSHQVTQMGQEVILRCVPISNHLYFYWYRQILGQKVEFLVSFYNNEISEKSEIFDDQFSVERPDGSNFTLKIRSTKLEDSAMYFCASSVQGGNEKLFFGSGTQLSVL.

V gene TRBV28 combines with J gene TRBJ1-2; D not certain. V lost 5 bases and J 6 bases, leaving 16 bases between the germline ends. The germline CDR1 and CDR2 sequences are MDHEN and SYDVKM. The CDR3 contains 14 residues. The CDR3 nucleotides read TGTGCCAGCAGTCCCCGGGCCAAGGGAGATGGCTACACCTTC. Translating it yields CASSPRAKGDGYTF.

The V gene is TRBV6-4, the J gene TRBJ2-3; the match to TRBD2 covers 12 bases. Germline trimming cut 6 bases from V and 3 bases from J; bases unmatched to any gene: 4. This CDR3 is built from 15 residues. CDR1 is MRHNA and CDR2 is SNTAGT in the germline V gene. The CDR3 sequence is CASSPSGRGTDTQYF. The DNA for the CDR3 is TGTGCCAGCAGCCCTAGCGGGAGGGGTACAGATACGCAGTATTTT.

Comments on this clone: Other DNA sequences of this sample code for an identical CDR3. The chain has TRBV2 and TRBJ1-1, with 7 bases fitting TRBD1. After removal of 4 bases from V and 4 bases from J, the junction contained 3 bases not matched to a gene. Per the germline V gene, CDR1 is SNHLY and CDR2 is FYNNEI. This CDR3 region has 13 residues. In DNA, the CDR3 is TGTGCCAGCAGTGGACAGGGATCCACTGAAGCTTTCTTT. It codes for CASSGQGSTEAFF. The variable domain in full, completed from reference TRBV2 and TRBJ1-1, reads EPEVTQTPSHQVTQMGQEVILRCVPISNHLYFYWYRQILGQKVEFLVSFYNNEISEKSEIFDDQFSVERPDGSNFTLKIRSTKLEDSAMYFCASSGQGSTEAFFGQGTRLTVV.

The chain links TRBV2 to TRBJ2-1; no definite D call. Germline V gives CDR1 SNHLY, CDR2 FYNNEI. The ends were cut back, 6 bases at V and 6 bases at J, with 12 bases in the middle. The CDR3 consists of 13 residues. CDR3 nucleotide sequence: TGTGCCAGCAGGGTTAACGAGGCCAATGAGCAGTTCTTC. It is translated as CASRVNEANEQFF.

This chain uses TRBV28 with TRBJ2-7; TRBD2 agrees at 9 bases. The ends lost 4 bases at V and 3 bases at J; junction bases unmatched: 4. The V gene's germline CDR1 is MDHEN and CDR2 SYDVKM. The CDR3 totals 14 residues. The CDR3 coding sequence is TGTGCCAGCAGTTCGAGCGGGGGGAGCTACGAGCAGTACTTC. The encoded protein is CASSSSGGSYEQYF. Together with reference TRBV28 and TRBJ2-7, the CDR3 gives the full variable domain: DVKVTQSSRYLVKRTGEKVFLECVQDMDHENMFWYRQDPGLGLRLIYFSYDVKMKEKGDIPEGYSVSREKKERFSLILESASTNQTSMYLCASSSSGGSYEQYFGPGTRLTVT.

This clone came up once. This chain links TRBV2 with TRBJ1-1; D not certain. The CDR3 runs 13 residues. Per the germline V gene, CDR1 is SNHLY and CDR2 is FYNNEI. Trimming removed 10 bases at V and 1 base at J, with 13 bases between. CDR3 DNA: TGTGCCAAGAACCGTAAGAGGAACACTGAAGCTTTCTTT. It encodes CAKNRKRNTEAFF. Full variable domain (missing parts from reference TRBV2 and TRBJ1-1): EPEVTQTPSHQVTQMGQEVILRCVPISNHLYFYWYRQILGQKVEFLVSFYNNEISEKSEIFDDQFSVERPDGSNFTLKIRSTKLEDSAMYFCAKNRKRNTEAFFGQGTRLTVV.

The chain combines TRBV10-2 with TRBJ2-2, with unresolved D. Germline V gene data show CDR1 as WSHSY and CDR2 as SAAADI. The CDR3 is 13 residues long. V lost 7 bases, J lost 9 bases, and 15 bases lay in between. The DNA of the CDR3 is TGCGCCAGCACCTCTGGTAGTATCCGGGAGCTGTTTTTT. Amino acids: CASTSGSIRELFF.

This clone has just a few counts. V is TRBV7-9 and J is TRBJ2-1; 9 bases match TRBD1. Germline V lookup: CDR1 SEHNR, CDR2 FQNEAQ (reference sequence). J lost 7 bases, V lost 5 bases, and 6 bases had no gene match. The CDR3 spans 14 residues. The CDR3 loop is CASSLDRGGNEQFF. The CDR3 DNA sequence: TGTGCCAGCAGCCTGGACAGGGGAGGGAATGAGCAGTTCTTC.

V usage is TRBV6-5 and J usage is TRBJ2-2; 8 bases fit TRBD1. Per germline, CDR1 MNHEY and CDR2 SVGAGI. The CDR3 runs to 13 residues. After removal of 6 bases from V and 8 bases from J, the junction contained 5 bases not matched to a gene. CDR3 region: CASRRQGTGELFF. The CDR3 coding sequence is TGTGCCAGCAGACGACAGGGGACGGGGGAGCTGTTTTTT.

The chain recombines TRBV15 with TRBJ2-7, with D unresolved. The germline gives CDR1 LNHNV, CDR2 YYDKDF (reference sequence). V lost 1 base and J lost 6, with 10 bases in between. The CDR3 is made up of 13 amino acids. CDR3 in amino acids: CATSRGVNGEQYF. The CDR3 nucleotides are TGTGCCACCAGCAGAGGTGTAAACGGCGAGCAGTACTTC.

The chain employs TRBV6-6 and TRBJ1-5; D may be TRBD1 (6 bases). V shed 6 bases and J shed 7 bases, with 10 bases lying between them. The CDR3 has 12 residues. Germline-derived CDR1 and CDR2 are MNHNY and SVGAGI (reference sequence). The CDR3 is CASSSGGQPQHF. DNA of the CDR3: TGTGCCAGCAGCTCGGGGGGCCAGCCCCAGCATTTT.

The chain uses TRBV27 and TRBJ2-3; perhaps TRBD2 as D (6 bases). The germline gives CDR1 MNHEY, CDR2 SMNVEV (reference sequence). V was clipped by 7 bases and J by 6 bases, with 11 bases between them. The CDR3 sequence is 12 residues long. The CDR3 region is CASTDYADTQYF. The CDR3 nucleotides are TGTGCCAGCACGGACTACGCGGATACGCAGTATTTT.

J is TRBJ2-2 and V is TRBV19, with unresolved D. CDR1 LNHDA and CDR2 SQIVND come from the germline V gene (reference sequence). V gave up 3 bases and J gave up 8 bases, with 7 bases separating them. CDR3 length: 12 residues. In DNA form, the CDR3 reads TGTGCCAGTAGTATTTACGGGGGGGAGCTGTTTTTT. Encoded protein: CASSIYGGELFF.